Each of the 16 T cell receptor beta chains below was sequenced from the same sample in a study of T cells in localized non-small cell lung cancer. Clones were read by immunoSEQ multiplex PCR, and TCRdb kept only the in-frame ones, dropping some. The data hold about 48,000 clones, with 60% to 80% observed a single time. The material was peripheral blood, obtained before any cancer treatment. The origin of the receptors is a man aged 35 to 70 with stage I squamous cell lung carcinoma.

The chain combines TRBV29-1 with TRBJ2-5, with D possibly being TRBD2 (5 bases). Trimming cost V 4 bases and J 5 bases, with 17 bases left between them. The CDR3 is made up of 14 amino acids. Germline V gene lookup returns CDR1 SQVTM and CDR2 ANQGSEA. CDR3 region: CSVVSGSAEETQYF. In nucleotides, the CDR3 is TGCAGCGTTGTTTCGGGGTCGGCAGAGGAGACCCAGTACTTC.

This clone was detected only a few times. This rearrangement joins TRBV5-4 to TRBJ2-6, with 8 bases matching TRBD1. The CDR3 covers 18 residues. From germline, CDR1 is SGHNT and CDR2 YYREEE (reference sequence). The trim removed 7 bases at V and 0 bases at J, leaving 12 bases unmatched. CDR3 region: CASAHTGTGDSGANVLTF. The CDR3 DNA follows: TGTGCCAGCGCACATACCGGGACAGGTGACTCTGGGGCCAACGTCCTGACTTTC.

This clone was detected a few times. The chain employs TRBV13 and TRBJ1-4, with D unresolved. Trimming cost V 5 bases and J 7 bases, with 20 bases left between them. Germline CDR1 PRHDT, CDR2 FYEKMQ (reference sequence). CDR3 size: 16 residues. The CDR3 protein is CASSQHTFGFGEKLFF. Here the CDR3 DNA reads TGTGCCAGCAGCCAGCATACCTTTGGGTTCGGTGAAAAACTGTTTTTT.

This clone was counted only a few times. The chain recombines TRBV28 with TRBJ1-4, with D possibly TRBD1 on 6 matching bases. Trimming cost V 6 bases and J 11 bases, with 10 bases left between them. The CDR3 is 11 amino acids. Germline V gives CDR1 MDHEN, CDR2 SYDVKM. CDR3 loop: CASRSGDKLFF. DNA for the CDR3: TGTGCCAGCAGGTCAGGGGATAAACTGTTTTTT.

The chain carries TRBV7-8 and TRBJ2-2; D call uncertain. This CDR3 comprises 11 residues. Germline V gene data show CDR1 as SGHVS and CDR2 as FQNEAQ. V was shortened by 7 bases and J by 6 bases, with 6 bases between the two germline ends. The CDR3 spells CASKAAGELFF. DNA of the CDR3: TGTGCCAGCAAGGCAGCCGGGGAGCTGTTTTTT.

On this clone itself: Other DNA sequences in the same sample also yield this CDR3. The chain links TRBV4-2 to TRBJ2-7, with 9 bases fitting TRBD1. The trim removed 6 bases at V and 2 bases at J, leaving 5 bases unmatched. The CDR3 covers 14 residues. Looked up from germline, CDR1 is LGHNA and CDR2 is YNFKEQ. The CDR3 DNA sequence: TGTGCCAGCAGTCCAGACAGGGGGGCCTACGAGCAGTACTTC. This translates into CASSPDRGAYEQYF.

In this sample, this clone turned up a few times. The same CDR3 arises from other DNA sequences in this sample as well. The chain joins TRBV7-3 to TRBJ2-3; D call uncertain. V was shortened by 4 bases and J by 2 bases, with 7 bases between the two germline ends. Germline CDR1 reads SGHTA; CDR2 reads FQGTGA. The CDR3 covers 13 residues. The DNA of the CDR3 is TGTGCCAGCAGCTCCTTCTACACAGATACGCAGTATTTT. This encodes CASSSFYTDTQYF.

The chain is built from TRBV5-4 and TRBJ1-1; D unclear. The CDR3 is 13 residues long. Trimming cost V 4 bases and J 1 base, with 8 bases left between them. Germline CDR1 reads SGHNT; CDR2 reads YYREEE (reference sequence). CDR3 coding DNA: TGTGCCAGCAGCACGACCGCGAACACTGAAGCTTTCTTT. Its protein is CASSTTANTEAFF.

The J gene is TRBJ2-7, the V gene TRBV6-5, with 7 bases aligning to TRBD2. In germline, CDR1 is MNHEY, CDR2 SVGAGI. This CDR3 is built from 15 residues. Germline trimming cut 2 bases from V and 2 bases from J; bases unmatched to any gene: 6. CDR3 sequence (DNA): TGTGCCAGCAGTTACACTGGCCGGGGGGCCTACGAGCAGTACTTC. This encodes CASSYTGRGAYEQYF.

The chain links TRBV28 to TRBJ1-5; the D is unclear. Germline CDR1 and CDR2: MDHEN and SYDVKM. The CDR3 totals 14 residues. The V end lost 3 bases, the J end lost 2 bases, and 8 bases lay between the germline ends. This chain's CDR3 is CASSFRAGNQPQHF. CDR3 sequence (DNA): TGTGCCAGCAGTTTTAGGGCAGGCAATCAGCCCCAGCATTTT.

The CDR3 bases are TGCGCCAGCAGCTTGGCAGGTAGCGGGGGGGGCGACCCCAAGCAGTTCTTC. Translating it yields CASSLAGSGGGDPKQFF. The gene calls are TRBV5-1 and TRBJ2-1; 11 bases agree with TRBD2. This CDR3 is 17 amino acids long. The germline gives CDR1 SGHRS, CDR2 YFSETQ. J gave up 11 bases and V 0 bases, and 13 bases lay outside the gene matches.

The V and J genes are TRBV6-1 and TRBJ1-5; possible D gene TRBD1, 6 bases. Germline CDR1 is MNHNS and CDR2 is SASEGT. This CDR3 is 14 amino acids long. Trimming removed 5 bases at V and 2 bases at J, with 10 bases between. CDR3 in DNA: TGTGCCAGCAGTTCACAGGGTCGCAATCAGCCCCAGCATTTT. It translates to CASSSQGRNQPQHF.

The V gene is TRBV23-1, the J gene TRBJ2-1, with D possibly TRBD2 on 5 matching bases. TRBV23-1 is an ORF for which the function is uncertain. The CDR3 contains 14 residues. Trimming removed 2 bases at V and 3 bases at J, with 8 bases between. CDR3 nucleotide sequence: TGCGCCAGCAGTCAAACGGGGTACTACAATGAGCAGTTCTTC. It specifies CASSQTGYYNEQFF.

The chain has TRBV18 and TRBJ1-1; weak D call: TRBD1 (5 bases). The CDR3 covers 15 residues. Trimming removed 2 bases from V and 3 bases from J, with 13 bases in between. Germline lookup yields CDR1 KGHSH and CDR2 LQKENI. The DNA of the CDR3 is TGTGCCAGCTCACCATCAGTGCAGGGAGACACTGAAGCTTTCTTT. Amino acids: CASSPSVQGDTEAFF.

The J gene is TRBJ2-7, the V gene TRBV7-2; 9 bases match TRBD2. The junction had 6 bases not matched to a gene; V was cut back by 3 bases and J by 0 bases. CDR1 and CDR2 from the germline V gene are SGHTA and FQGNSA. The CDR3 is 16 amino acids. The CDR3 DNA sequence: TGTGCCAGCAGCTTCGATAGCGGGGGACGCTCCTACGAGCAGTACTTC. Residues: CASSFDSGGRSYEQYF. The variable domain in full, completed from reference TRBV7-2 and TRBJ2-7, reads GAGVSQSPSNKVTEKGKDVELRCDPISGHTALYWYRQSLGQGLEFLIYFQGNSAPDKSGLPSDRFSAERTGGSVSTLTIQRTQQEDSAVYLCASSFDSGGRSYEQYFGPGTRLTVT.

V gene TRBV7-9 combines with J gene TRBJ2-3; tentatively, D is TRBD1 or TRBD2 (6 bases each). Trimming removed 5 bases from V and 0 bases from J, with 12 bases in between. The germline gives CDR1 SEHNR, CDR2 FQNEAQ (reference sequence). The CDR3 loop spans 15 amino acids. CDR3 sequence: CASSLGGPSTDTQYF. For the CDR3, the DNA is TGTGCCAGCAGCCTCGGGGGCCCTAGCACAGATACGCAGTATTTT.